The source of this TCR beta chain is a study of response to subunit inactivated influenza vaccine. TCRdb ran MiXCR on the RT-PCR reads and lists one entry per CDR3 protein. The profile shows 400,000 to 650,000 distinct CDR3 sequences, approximately 7.2% of them singletons. This clonotype occurred many times. Its antigen remains unidentified. Study observations and caveats: With each seasonal influenza vaccination, the authors suggested, few new T cells are recruited.

Between the trimmed V and J ends, which lost 3 bases and 6 bases, there was a span of 8 bases. The CDR3 contains 13 residues. Here the sequenced sample was PBMCs from blood, taken around 25 months after vaccination. The chain recombines TRBV12-3 or TRBV12-4 with TRBJ2-2, with D uncertain. The TCR was taken from a man between 45 and 75 years old who received an inactivated influenza vaccine. CDR3 sequence reads: CASSFVQAGELFF. In DNA, the CDR3 is TGTGCCAGCAGTTTCGTGCAAGCCGGGGAGCTGTTTTTT.